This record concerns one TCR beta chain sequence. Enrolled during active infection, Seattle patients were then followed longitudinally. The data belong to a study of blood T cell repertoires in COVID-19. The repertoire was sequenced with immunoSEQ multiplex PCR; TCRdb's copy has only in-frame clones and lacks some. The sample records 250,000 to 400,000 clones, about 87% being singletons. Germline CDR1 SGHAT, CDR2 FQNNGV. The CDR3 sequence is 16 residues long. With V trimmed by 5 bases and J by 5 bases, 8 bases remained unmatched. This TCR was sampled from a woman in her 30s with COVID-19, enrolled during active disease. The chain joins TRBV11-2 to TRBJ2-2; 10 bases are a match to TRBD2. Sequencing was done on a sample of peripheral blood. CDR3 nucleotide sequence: TGTGCCAGCAGCCTGAGGGAGACTAGCGGGACCGGGGAGCTGTTTTTT. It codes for CASSLRETSGTGELFF. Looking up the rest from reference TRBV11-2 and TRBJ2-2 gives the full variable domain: EAGVAQSPRYKIIEKRQSVAFWCNPISGHATLYWYQQILGQGPKLLIQFQNNGVVDDSQLPKDRFSAERLKGVDSTLKIQPAKLEDSAVYLCASSLRETSGTGELFFGEGSRLTVL.